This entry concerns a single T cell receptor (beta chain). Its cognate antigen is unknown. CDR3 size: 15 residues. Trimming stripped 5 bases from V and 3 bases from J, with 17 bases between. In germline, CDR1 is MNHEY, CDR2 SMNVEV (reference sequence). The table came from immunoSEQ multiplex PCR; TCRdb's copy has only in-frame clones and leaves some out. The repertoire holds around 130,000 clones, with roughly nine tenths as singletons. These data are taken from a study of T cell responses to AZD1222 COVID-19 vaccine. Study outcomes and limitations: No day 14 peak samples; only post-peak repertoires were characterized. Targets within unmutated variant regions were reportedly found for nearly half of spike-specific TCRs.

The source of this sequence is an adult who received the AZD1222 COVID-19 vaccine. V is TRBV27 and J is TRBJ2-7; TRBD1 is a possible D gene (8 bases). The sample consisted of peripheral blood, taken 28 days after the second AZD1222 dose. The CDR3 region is CASSPGQGGGYEQYF. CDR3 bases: TGTGCCAGCAGTCCCGGACAGGGCGGGGGCTACGAGCAGTACTTC.